These 17 T cell receptor beta chains were all obtained from the same sample, sequenced in a study of Graves' ophthalmopathy and Graves' hyperthyroidism. The sequenced template was RNA, covering the TCR beta CDR3 region. Second-round multiplex PCR came after a first-round RT-PCR that employed HTBI primers. One entry per CDR3 protein results from TCRdb running MiXCR on the multiplex PCR reads. This table has over 200,000 distinct CDR3 sequences, just under 30% appearing once. The material sequenced was peripheral blood. Receptors originate from a man in his fifties with Graves' ophthalmopathy.

This clonotype was counted at least ten times. V usage is TRBV4-3 and J usage is TRBJ2-2; 10 bases align to TRBD2. With 4 bases clipped from V and 2 bases from J, the junction kept 4 bases outside the gene matches. Germline CDR1 LGHNA, CDR2 YSLEER. The CDR3 is 16 amino acids. The CDR3 reads CASSLGLAANTGELFF. The CDR3 nucleotides are TGCGCCAGCAGCCTTGGACTAGCGGCTAACACCGGGGAGCTGTTTTTT.

This clonotype was detected ten times or more. The J gene is TRBJ2-5, the V gene TRBV7-2; D is possibly TRBD1 or TRBD2 (5 bases each). V was cut by 7 bases and J by 4 bases, with 13 bases left in between. The CDR3 contains 13 residues. Germline CDR1 is SGHTA and CDR2 is FQGNSA. The CDR3 DNA sequence: TGTGCCAGCACCCTGGGGGTACGAGAGACCCAGTACTTC. Its protein is CASTLGVRETQYF.

At least ten counts were recorded for this clonotype. The J gene is TRBJ2-2, the V gene TRBV28, with D possibly being TRBD1 (6 bases). V was clipped by 4 bases and J by 1 base, with 10 bases between them. Germline lookup yields CDR1 MDHEN and CDR2 SYDVKM. The CDR3 has 15 residues. The CDR3 protein is CASSSGDLNTGELFF. The CDR3 region has the DNA TGTGCCAGCAGTTCAGGGGATCTGAACACCGGGGAGCTGTTTTTT.

The table lists this clonotype with many counts. The chain is built from TRBV7-2 and TRBJ1-5; 9 bases are a match to TRBD1. The CDR3 covers 16 residues. CDR1 and CDR2 from the germline V gene are SGHTA and FQGNSA. Losses at the gene ends were 5 bases for V and 5 bases for J; bases not matched to a gene: 10. CDR3 DNA sequence: TGTGCCAGCAGCGCTTCTACCGGGACAGGGTATCAGCCCCAGCATTTT. This sequence encodes CASSASTGTGYQPQHF.

This clonotype was detected ten times or more. The rearrangement uses TRBV19 and TRBJ1-1; 7 bases are a match to TRBD1. The length of the CDR3 is 16 residues. V gave up 7 bases and J gave up 1 base; unmatched junction bases: 12. The germline gives CDR1 LNHDA, CDR2 SQIVND (reference sequence). The CDR3: CASNPPQGVGNTEAFF. CDR3 bases: TGTGCCAGTAATCCCCCCCAGGGGGTAGGGAACACTGAAGCTTTCTTT.

The V and J genes are TRBV4-2 and TRBJ2-4; TRBD2 matches at 7 bases. Germline V lookup: CDR1 LGHNA, CDR2 YNFKEQ. The J segment lost 9 bases and the V segment lost 0 bases, leaving 14 bases of the junction unmatched. CDR3 length: 17 amino acids. CDR3 nucleotide sequence: TGTGCCAGCAGCCAAGATCTCTCACTAGCGTCCCAAGGCATTCAGTACTTC. Its translation: CASSQDLSLASQGIQYF.

This clonotype was counted ten times or more. The V call is TRBV6-1, the J call TRBJ1-2; 11 bases line up with TRBD1. Trimming at V came to 6 bases and at J to 3 bases, leaving 3 bases not matched to a gene. The CDR3 contains 14 residues. Per germline, CDR1 MNHNS and CDR2 SASEGT. CDR3 coding DNA: TGTGCCAGCAGCCGGGGACAGGGGGACTATGGCTACACCTTC. Residues: CASSRGQGDYGYTF.

Only one count was recorded for this clonotype. V and J are TRBV11-2 and TRBJ2-7; D possibly uses TRBD1 or TRBD2 (5 bases each). Germline-derived CDR1 and CDR2 are SGHAT and FQNNGV. The CDR3 has 17 residues. Trimming removed 0 bases at V and 0 bases at J, with 15 bases between. The CDR3 DNA reads as TGTGCCAGCAGCTTAGAATGGGACGGGTCAAGCTCCTACGAGCAGTACTTC. It is translated as CASSLEWDGSSSYEQYF.

The chain has TRBV6-1 and TRBJ1-1; D call uncertain. The germline CDR1 and CDR2 sequences are MNHNS and SASEGT. Trimming left V 2 bases short and J 0 bases short, with 10 bases between. The CDR3 spans 15 residues. CDR3 nucleotides: TGTGCCAGCAGTGAATCGTGGAGCATGAACACTGAAGCTTTCTTT. Translation: CASSESWSMNTEAFF.

The gene calls are TRBV6-2 or TRBV6-3 and TRBJ2-2; 7 bases agree with TRBD2. The germline CDR1 and CDR2 sequences are MNHEY and SVGEGT. This CDR3 has 13 residues. Trimming took 8 bases from V and 4 from J; bases not matched to a gene: 4. The CDR3 loop reads CASRWGGTGELFF. CDR3 nucleotides: TGTGCCAGCCGATGGGGGGGCACCGGGGAGCTGTTTTTT.

V usage is TRBV12-5 and J usage is TRBJ2-5, with TRBD1 identical over 9 bases. Germline V gene sequence: CDR1 LGHNT, CDR2 FRNRAP. The CDR3 covers 13 residues. Trimming cost V 6 bases and J 5 bases; bases outside gene matches: 4. The CDR3 protein is CASGTGGWETQYF. The CDR3, as DNA: TGTGCTAGTGGGACAGGGGGTTGGGAGACCCAGTACTTC.

This clonotype was observed at least ten times. The chain has TRBV12-3 or TRBV12-4 and TRBJ2-2; 13 bases line up with TRBD2. There are 16 residues in the CDR3. The V gene end was trimmed by 4 bases and the J gene end by 5 bases; junction bases not matched to a gene: 4. The CDR3 DNA reads TGTGCCAGCAGTTCGGGACTAGCGGGGTTGACCGGGGAGCTGTTTTTT. Amino acids: CASSSGLAGLTGELFF.

This chain connects TRBV20-1 to TRBJ1-6; D not resolved. Deletions cut 0 bases from V and 6 bases from J, with 9 bases between. This CDR3 is 14 amino acids long. Germline-derived CDR1 and CDR2 are DFQATT and SNEGSKA (reference sequence). This CDR3 reads CSAREGHFNSPLHF. The CDR3 DNA sequence: TGCAGTGCTAGAGAGGGTCACTTTAATTCACCCCTCCACTTT.

This clonotype was counted ten times or more. This CDR3 reads CSRLAVNTGELFF. CDR3 coding DNA: TGCAGCAGACTAGCGGTTAACACCGGGGAGCTGTTTTTT. This chain links TRBV20-1 with TRBJ2-2; TRBD2 matches at 9 bases. This CDR3 region has 13 residues. Germline CDR1 DFQATT, CDR2 SNEGSKA (reference sequence).

This clonotype was recorded at least ten times. V usage is TRBV11-1 and J usage is TRBJ1-3; maybe TRBD1 (5 bases). CDR1 is SGHAT, CDR2 FQDESV, per germline (reference sequence). V lost 7 bases and J 0 bases, leaving 19 bases between the germline ends. CDR3 length equals 17 residues. The DNA of the CDR3 is TGTGCCAGCACCACCCCTCGGGGACTACGCTCTGGAAACACCATATATTTT. It translates to CASTTPRGLRSGNTIYF.

At least ten counts were recorded for this clonotype. The chain combines TRBV29-1 with TRBJ2-5; 7 nucleotides line up with TRBD2. The CDR3 length is 14 residues. V was clipped by 7 bases and J by 4 bases; unmatched bases: 12. CDR1 is SQVTM, CDR2 ANQGSEA, per germline. The CDR3 DNA is TGCAGCGCTCACGAGGGAGGGCCATCAGAGACCCAGTACTTC. Protein: CSAHEGGPSETQYF.

The chain employs TRBV27 and TRBJ2-6, with 8 bases fitting TRBD2. J lost 3 bases, V lost 6 bases, and 10 bases had no gene match. The CDR3 is 17 amino acids. Looked up from germline, CDR1 is MNHEY and CDR2 is SMNVEV (reference sequence). CDR3 loop: CASRQHSGGGGANVLTF. For the CDR3, the DNA is TGTGCCAGCAGGCAACACAGCGGGGGCGGTGGGGCCAACGTCCTGACTTTC.